One and the same sample provided the 25 T cell receptor beta chains below, sequenced in a study of cytomegalovirus exposure and HLA in healthy donors. PCR was performed using 60 Vbeta and 13 Jbeta primers. Profiling relied on immunoSEQ multiplex PCR, and the TCRdb table lists in-frame clones only, not all of them. The sample consists of under 150,000 clones, 78% of them appearing once. Input material: PBMCs. The receptor set was obtained from a male donor in good health and CMV-seronegative.

This clone is a singleton in its sample. The chain uses TRBV7-3 and TRBJ2-7; D is uncertain. The germline gives CDR1 SGHTA, CDR2 FQGTGA. Trimming removed 5 bases from V and 0 bases from J, with 8 bases in between. There are 13 residues in the CDR3. CDR3 residues: CASSPAYSYEQYF. CDR3 coding DNA: TGTGCCAGCAGCCCCGCCTACTCCTACGAGCAGTACTTC.

The V gene is TRBV11-2, the J gene TRBJ2-2; D possibly corresponds to TRBD2 (5 bases). The CDR3 is 14 residues long. Trimming removed 11 bases from V and 2 bases from J, with 15 bases in between. Germline lookup yields CDR1 SGHAT and CDR2 FQNNGV. The CDR3 sequence is CAGGGSYNTGELFF. Written as DNA, the CDR3 is TGTGCCGGTGGAGGAAGCTACAACACCGGGGAGCTGTTTTTT.

This chain uses TRBV10-3 with TRBJ2-5, with TRBD1 as a possible D gene (6 bases). The J call is in doubt because the DNA end fits TRBJ2-7 better. The CDR3 covers 15 residues. Germline V gene lookup returns CDR1 ENHRY and CDR2 SYGVKD. The CDR3, as DNA: TGTGCCATCAGTGTGTGGCTCCTGGAGACAGGCGAGCAGTACTTC. Amino acid sequence: CAISVWLLETGEQYF.

The rearrangement joins TRBV4-3 to TRBJ1-2, with a possible D match to TRBD1 (5 bases). Trimming removed 3 bases at V and 8 bases at J, with 13 bases between. The CDR3 spans 13 residues. From germline, CDR1 is LGHNA and CDR2 YSLEER. CDR3 loop: CASSQRTLGGYTF. In nucleotides, the CDR3 is TGCGCCAGCAGCCAGCGGACACTGGGCGGCTACACCTTC.

This clone was picked up a small number of times. The gene calls are TRBV4-2 and TRBJ1-5, with 11 bases aligning to TRBD1. V was clipped by 0 bases and J by 7 bases; unmatched bases: 8. The CDR3 has 17 amino acids. From germline, CDR1 is LGHNA and CDR2 YNFKEQ. The CDR3 DNA reads TGTGCCAGCAGCCAAGATGGGGACAGGGGGTTCGGACAGCCCCAGCATTTT. Translated: CASSQDGDRGFGQPQHF.

The genes are TRBV6-6 and TRBJ2-7; 8 bases agree with TRBD2. Looked up from germline, CDR1 is MNHNY and CDR2 is SVGAGI (reference sequence). The CDR3 totals 16 residues. V dropped 2 bases and J dropped 3; count of bases not matched to a gene: 9. Here the CDR3 DNA reads TGTGCCAGCAGTTACCCCTCGGCGGGAGGCCTCTACGAGCAGTACTTC. This gives the protein CASSYPSAGGLYEQYF.

This sequence joins TRBV7-3 and TRBJ2-7, with D possibly TRBD2 on 6 matching bases. The V end was cut by 4 bases, the J end by 6 bases, with 19 bases between. From germline, CDR1 is SGHTA and CDR2 FQGTGA. This CDR3 spans 15 amino acids. This CDR3 is CASSSPGPRGAEQYF. As DNA, the CDR3 is TGTGCCAGCAGCTCACCGGGACCGCGGGGCGCCGAGCAGTACTTC.

CDR3 in amino acids: CASTEVAGNYGYTF. CDR3 in DNA: TGTGCCAGCACCGAGGTTGCCGGGAACTATGGCTACACCTTC. The genes are TRBV6-5 and TRBJ1-2; no clear D gene. This CDR3 is built from 14 residues. In germline, CDR1 is MNHEY, CDR2 SVGAGI. V gave up 7 bases and J gave up 2 bases, with 14 bases separating them.

The rearrangement joins TRBV6-1 to TRBJ1-2; 8 bases agree with TRBD1. This CDR3 spans 13 amino acids. CDR1 and CDR2 from the germline V gene are MNHNS and SASEGT. With 3 bases clipped from V and 7 bases from J, the junction kept 4 bases outside the gene matches. The CDR3 spells CASSDPGGVGYTF. The CDR3 coding sequence is TGTGCCAGCAGTGACCCAGGGGGCGTTGGCTACACCTTC.

The chain is built from TRBV2 and TRBJ1-1, with TRBD1 identical over 8 bases. The germline V gene encodes CDR1 SNHLY and CDR2 FYNNEI. CDR3 length: 14 residues. V shed 6 bases and J 7 bases; nucleotides not matched to a gene: 10. CDR3 sequence reads: CASRDRTGTGEAFF. In DNA form, the CDR3 reads TGTGCCAGCAGAGATAGGACAGGGACGGGTGAAGCTTTCTTT.

This rearrangement joins TRBV7-8 to TRBJ1-1; no definite D call. Germline V gene data show CDR1 as SGHVS and CDR2 as FQNEAQ. With 2 bases removed from V and 5 bases from J, the gap between germline ends came to 3 bases. The CDR3 contains 11 residues. The CDR3 DNA reads TGTGCCAGCAGCTTACAGACTGAAGCTTTCTTT. Its translation is CASSLQTEAFF.

The chain uses TRBV19 and TRBJ1-5; 9 nucleotides line up with TRBD1. V was clipped by 5 bases and J by 6 bases; unmatched bases: 5. This CDR3 region has 14 residues. The germline V gene encodes CDR1 LNHDA and CDR2 SQIVND (reference sequence). As DNA, the CDR3 is TGTGCCAGTAGTGTCCGGGACAGGGCTCAGCCCCAGCATTTT. This codes for CASSVRDRAQPQHF.

This clone showed up just a few times. The chain carries TRBV5-1 and TRBJ2-5, with a tentative D call TRBD1 (5 bases). V was shortened by 3 bases and J by 5 bases, with 14 bases between the two germline ends. The CDR3 is made up of 14 amino acids. CDR1 is SGHRS and CDR2 is YFSETQ in the germline V gene. The CDR3 is CASSSGHPKETQYF. DNA for the CDR3: TGCGCCAGCAGCTCAGGACATCCCAAGGAGACCCAGTACTTC. Looking up the rest from reference TRBV5-1 and TRBJ2-5 gives the full variable domain: KAGVTQTPRYLIKTRGQQVTLSCSPISGHRSVSWYQQTPGQGLQFLFEYFSETQRNKGNFPGRFSGRQFSNSRSEMNVSTLELGDSALYLCASSSGHPKETQYFGPGTRLLVL.

The chain is built from TRBV6-5 and TRBJ2-3; 8 positions match TRBD2. V was pared by 6 bases and J by 4 bases, with 3 bases of the junction left unmatched. This CDR3 comprises 13 residues. The germline CDR1 and CDR2 sequences are MNHEY and SVGAGI. The CDR3 spells CASSWTSSDTQYF. The DNA of the CDR3 is TGTGCCAGCAGCTGGACTAGCTCAGATACGCAGTATTTT.

V and J are TRBV6-6 and TRBJ2-1, with 8 bases lining up with TRBD2. Per germline, CDR1 MNHNY and CDR2 SVGAGI (reference sequence). V lost 5 bases and J lost 15; bases outside the gene matches: 9. The CDR3 totals 12 residues. CDR3 coding DNA: TGTGCCAGCAGTAAGACGGAGACTAGCGTGTTCTTC. Protein sequence: CASSKTETSVFF.

V and J are TRBV2 and TRBJ1-3, with TRBD1 matching 7 bases. Looked up from germline, CDR1 is SNHLY and CDR2 is FYNNEI. CDR3 size: 15 residues. Unmatched junction bases numbered 9, after V lost 8 bases and J lost 2 bases. CDR3 nucleotides: TGTGCCAGCGGAAAACAGGGGATGGCTGGAAACACCATATATTTT. As protein: CASGKQGMAGNTIYF.

This clone was recorded only once. The DNA is omitted, as the CDR3 cannot be located on it reliably, and the CDR3 follows TCRdb's listing. The V gene is TRBV4-2, the J gene TRBJ1-1; the table names TRBD1, a call not compared with the DNA. The CDR3 is made up of 16 amino acids, end residues included. Per germline, CDR1 LGHNA and CDR2 YNFKEQ. CDR3 loop: CASSQLRTGHFGEAFF.

The rearrangement links TRBV6-5 to TRBJ2-7, with 7 bases fitting TRBD2. V lost 6 bases and J lost 2; bases outside the gene matches: 7. Germline V gene data show CDR1 as MNHEY and CDR2 as SVGAGI. The CDR3 has 14 residues. The CDR3: CASSRGGEAYEQYF. In DNA, the CDR3 is TGTGCCAGCAGCCGGGGAGGGGAGGCCTACGAGCAGTACTTC.

This chain uses TRBV15 with TRBJ2-7; D may be TRBD1 (5 bases). The V and J ends lost 8 bases and 6 bases respectively, with 14 bases between them. This CDR3 has 12 amino acids. In germline, CDR1 is LNHNV, CDR2 YYDKDF (reference sequence). The CDR3 is CATGPVGREQYF. DNA of the CDR3: TGTGCCACCGGCCCCGTGGGGCGCGAGCAGTACTTC.

This rearrangement joins TRBV6-1 to TRBJ1-5; 8 bases fit TRBD1. The CDR3 totals 14 residues. CDR1 MNHNS and CDR2 SASEGT come from the germline V gene. Trimming cost V 7 bases and J 7 bases; bases outside gene matches: 9. The CDR3 DNA reads TGTGCCAGCATTAGGACAGGGCTGGGGCAGCCCCAGCATTTT. The encoded protein is CASIRTGLGQPQHF.

Details on this clone: The junction does not match germline at one end; this may be a read error. The chain combines TRBV5-6 with TRBJ1-6; D remains unclear. The V gene's germline CDR1 is SGHDT and CDR2 YYEEEE. The CDR3 runs to 14 residues. CDR3 DNA sequence: TGTGCCGGCAGCTCTCGAGGGTATCGATCACCCCTCCACTTT. Translating gives CAGSSRGYRSPLHF.

The J gene is TRBJ2-3, the V gene TRBV9; weak D call: TRBD1 (5 bases). V lost 4 bases to trimming and J lost 2 bases, with 8 bases between them. The CDR3 extends over 13 amino acids. Germline V gives CDR1 SGDLS, CDR2 YYNGEE. The CDR3 region has the DNA TGTGCCAGCAGCCGACAGCCCACAGATACGCAGTATTTT. This codes for CASSRQPTDTQYF.

Note on this clone: Different DNA sequences within this sample yield the same CDR3. The gene calls are TRBV25-1 and TRBJ2-2; TRBD1 aligns across 7 bases. The junction had 0 bases not matched to a gene; V was cut back by 4 bases and J by 1 base. The CDR3 runs 14 residues. Per germline, CDR1 MGHDK and CDR2 SYGVNS. The DNA of the CDR3 is TGTGCCAGCAGTGGGACAGGGAACACCGGGGAGCTGTTTTTT. Amino acids: CASSGTGNTGELFF. Together with reference TRBV25-1 and TRBJ2-2, the CDR3 gives the full variable domain: EADIYQTPRYLVIGTGKKITLECSQTMGHDKMYWYQQDPGMELHLIHYSYGVNSTEKGDLSSESTVSRIRTEHFPLTLESARPSHTSQYLCASSGTGNTGELFFGEGSRLTVL.

The J gene is TRBJ2-5, the V gene TRBV6-5; D is possibly TRBD1 (6 bases). Germline V gene data show CDR1 as MNHEY and CDR2 as SVGAGI. The V gene lost 5 bases and the J gene lost 4 bases, with 17 bases spanning the gap. CDR3 length: 15 amino acids. CDR3 sequence reads: CASSLYRERRETQYF. CDR3 coding DNA: TGTGCCAGCAGTCTCTACAGGGAACGGCGAGAGACCCAGTACTTC.

The V call is TRBV7-9, the J call TRBJ1-4; D unresolved. CDR3 length equals 14 residues. With 1 base removed from V and 5 bases from J, the gap between germline ends came to 8 bases. The germline CDR1 and CDR2 sequences are SEHNR and FQNEAQ (reference sequence). CDR3 coding DNA: TGTGCCAGCAGCTTAGGTGTCAGGAATGAAAAACTGTTTTTT. Translation: CASSLGVRNEKLFF.